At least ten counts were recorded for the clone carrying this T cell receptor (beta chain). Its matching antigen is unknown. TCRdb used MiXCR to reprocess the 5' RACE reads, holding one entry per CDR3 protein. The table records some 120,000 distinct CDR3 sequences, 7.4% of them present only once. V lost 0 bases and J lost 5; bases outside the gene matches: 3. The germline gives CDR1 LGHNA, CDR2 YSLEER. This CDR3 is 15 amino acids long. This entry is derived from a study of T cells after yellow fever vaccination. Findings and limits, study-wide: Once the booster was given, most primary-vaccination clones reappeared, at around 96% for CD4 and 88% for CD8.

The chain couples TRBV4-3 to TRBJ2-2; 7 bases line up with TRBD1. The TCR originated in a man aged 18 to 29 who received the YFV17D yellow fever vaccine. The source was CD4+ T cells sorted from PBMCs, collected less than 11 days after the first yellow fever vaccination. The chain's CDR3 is CASSQEGQRTGELFF. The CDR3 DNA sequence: TGCGCCAGCAGCCAAGAGGGACAGAGAACCGGGGAGCTGTTTTTT.